These 16 T cell receptor beta chains were all obtained from the same sample, sequenced in a study of CD8+ T cells in alopecia areata. Regarding treatment: oral pan-JAK inhibitor, 5-10 mg twice daily. Following extraction, RNA underwent reverse transcription to cDNA, which served as the sequencing template. The assay was immunoSEQ multiplex PCR, and TCRdb's table has in-frame clones only and misses some. Of about 250,000 clones listed, about 60% are singletons. The sequencing here drew on CD4+ T cells sorted from blood, taken at roughly week 52, from a patient treated with tofacitinib. The receptors stem from a human donor with alopecia areata.

There are a few counts of this clone. The rearrangement joins TRBV30 to TRBJ2-7; D perhaps matches TRBD2 (6 bases). The CDR3 extends over 12 amino acids. Per germline, CDR1 GTSNPN and CDR2 SVGIG (reference sequence). Between the trimmed V and J ends, which lost 4 bases and 5 bases, there was a span of 12 bases. CDR3 sequence: CAWTWGGDEQYF. CDR3 nucleotides: TGTGCCTGGACATGGGGCGGGGACGAGCAGTACTTC.

The chain has TRBV29-1 and TRBJ2-1; 10 nucleotides match TRBD1. The CDR3 spans 15 residues. Germline values: CDR1 SQVTM, CDR2 ANQGSEA. With V trimmed by 6 bases and J by 1 base, 6 bases remained unmatched. DNA for the CDR3: TGCAGCGTAAGGACAGGGGGTGGTTCCTACAATGAGCAGTTCTTC. Its translation is CSVRTGGGSYNEQFF.

This chain joins TRBV10-3 and TRBJ1-5, with a possible D match to TRBD1 (6 bases). The CDR3 loop spans 15 amino acids. The V and J ends lost 5 bases and 0 bases respectively, with 11 bases between them. The V gene's germline CDR1 is ENHRY and CDR2 SYGVKD. The chain's CDR3 is CAISMTGDSNQPQHF. In nucleotides, the CDR3 is TGTGCCATCAGTATGACAGGAGATAGCAATCAGCCCCAGCATTTT.

V is TRBV30 and J is TRBJ1-5, with 9 bases that match TRBD1. The CDR3 runs to 16 residues. Germline CDR1 is GTSNPN and CDR2 is SVGIG (reference sequence). The junction had 5 bases not matched to a gene; V was cut back by 1 base and J by 1 base. CDR3 sequence: CAWSAQGAWSNQPQHF. CDR3 coding DNA: TGTGCCTGGAGTGCACAGGGGGCGTGGAGCAATCAGCCCCAGCATTTT.

This clone was found a few times. In DNA form, the CDR3 reads TGTGCTAGCCTGTTGGACGGATTCAATCAGCCCCAGCATTTT. Amino acid sequence: CASLLDGFNQPQHF. The chain couples TRBV12-5 to TRBJ1-5, with D uncertain. V was cut by 9 bases and J by 3 bases, with 15 bases left in between. From germline, CDR1 is LGHNT and CDR2 FRNRAP. This CDR3 region has 14 residues.

The rearrangement joins TRBV6-6 to TRBJ2-5; 10 bases agree with TRBD1. Germline loops: CDR1 MNHNY, CDR2 SVGAGI (reference sequence). With V trimmed by 2 bases and J by 7 bases, 4 bases remained unmatched. The CDR3 has 14 amino acids. The CDR3 region is CASSYTGQGPTQYF. As DNA, the CDR3 is TGTGCCAGCAGTTACACGGGACAGGGGCCGACCCAGTACTTC.

The chain carries TRBV29-1 and TRBJ2-3; TRBD2 aligns across 11 bases. The CDR3 is 14 amino acids. The germline gives CDR1 SQVTM, CDR2 ANQGSEA. Trimming took 4 bases from V and 4 from J; bases not matched to a gene: 4. CDR3 region: CSVVVAGGPDTQYF. For the CDR3, the DNA is TGCAGCGTTGTAGTAGCGGGGGGGCCAGATACGCAGTATTTT.

This chain links TRBV7-2 with TRBJ1-3; D is uncertain. There are 19 residues in the CDR3. With 1 base removed from V and 0 bases from J, the gap between germline ends came to 19 bases. Germline CDR1 SGHTA, CDR2 FQGNSA. The CDR3 nucleotides are TGTGCCAGCAGCTTAGTAACGCCCGGTCGGGCTAGCTCTGGAAACACCATATATTTT. This codes for CASSLVTPGRASSGNTIYF.

This clone was detected only a few times. The chain carries TRBV2 and TRBJ1-5; maybe TRBD1 (6 bases). V was shortened by 5 bases and J by 11 bases, with 16 bases between the two germline ends. Germline V gene data show CDR1 as SNHLY and CDR2 as FYNNEI. The CDR3 is 13 residues long. The CDR3 loop is CASSQGTLGAQHF. The CDR3, as DNA: TGTGCCAGCAGTCAGGGGACCCTTGGGGCCCAGCATTTT.

This chain uses TRBV7-9 with TRBJ2-5; D is uncertain. The germline gives CDR1 SEHNR, CDR2 FQNEAQ (reference sequence). This CDR3 region has 13 residues. Trimming stripped 2 bases from V and 1 base from J, with 5 bases between. The CDR3 loop is CASSLNTQETQYF. The CDR3 DNA sequence: TGTGCCAGCAGCTTAAACACCCAAGAGACCCAGTACTTC.

Comments on this clone: This sample also contains other DNA sequences that code for the same CDR3. The genes are TRBV29-1 and TRBJ1-5; D perhaps matches TRBD1 (5 bases). Looked up from germline, CDR1 is SQVTM and CDR2 is ANQGSEA. With 4 bases removed from V and 3 bases from J, the gap between germline ends came to 7 bases. The CDR3 totals 12 residues. The CDR3 region has the DNA TGCAGCGTTGCAGGGAACAATCAGCCCCAGCATTTT. Translating gives CSVAGNNQPQHF.

The chain uses TRBV9 and TRBJ2-1, with 12 bases fitting TRBD2. J lost 5 bases, V lost 0 bases, and 12 bases had no gene match. Germline V gene lookup returns CDR1 SGDLS and CDR2 YYNGEE. The CDR3 sequence is 19 residues long. Here the CDR3 reads CASSVGVGSRLAGDNEQFF. The CDR3 DNA follows: TGTGCCAGCAGCGTAGGGGTGGGATCCAGACTAGCGGGGGACAATGAGCAGTTCTTC. The full variable domain, its missing parts supplied by reference TRBV9 and TRBJ2-1, is DSGVTQTPKHLITATGQRVTLRCSPRSGDLSVYWYQQSLDQGLQFLIQYYNGEERAKGNILERFSAQQFPDLHSELNLSSLELGDSALYFCASSVGVGSRLAGDNEQFFGPGTRLTVL.

The rearrangement joins TRBV9 to TRBJ1-5; 8 bases are shared with TRBD1. Germline V CDR1 and CDR2: SGDLS, YYNGEE. The CDR3 runs 14 residues. The ends lost 0 bases at V and 7 bases at J; junction bases unmatched: 3. The CDR3 here is CASSVGTGRQPQHF. CDR3 bases: TGTGCCAGCAGCGTAGGGACAGGGAGACAGCCCCAGCATTTT.

The table lists this clone with a few counts. CDR3 amino acids: CASRRRTNTGELFF. CDR3 DNA: TGTGCCAGCAGGAGGAGAACTAACACCGGGGAGCTGTTTTTT. The V call is TRBV11-1, the J call TRBJ2-2, with unresolved D. Trimming removed 6 bases from V and 2 bases from J, with 10 bases in between. This CDR3 has 14 residues. CDR1 SGHAT and CDR2 FQDESV come from the germline V gene (reference sequence).

The V gene is TRBV7-9, the J gene TRBJ1-2, with 7 nucleotides matching TRBD1. Per the germline V gene, CDR1 is SEHNR and CDR2 is FQNEAQ (reference sequence). The ends lost 5 bases at V and 7 bases at J; junction bases unmatched: 4. This CDR3 has 12 amino acids. This chain's CDR3 is CASSPTGVGYTF. The CDR3 DNA reads as TGTGCCAGCAGCCCTACAGGGGTTGGCTACACCTTC.

V usage is TRBV10-2 and J usage is TRBJ2-1; tentatively, D is TRBD1 (7 bases). Germline V gives CDR1 WSHSY, CDR2 SAAADI. Trimming cost V 11 bases and J 5 bases, with 13 bases left between them. This CDR3 contains 12 residues. The CDR3: CACGDRNNEQFF. The CDR3 bases are TGCGCCTGCGGGGACAGAAACAATGAGCAGTTCTTC.